Shown below are 10 T cell receptor beta chains from a single sample sequenced in a study of cytomegalovirus exposure and HLA in healthy donors (dated by TCRdb to the late 2010s). The library was built by means of the immunoSEQ multiplex PCR assay. A mixture of 60 forward primers for TCR Vbeta segments and 13 reverse primers for TCR Jbeta segments was used in the multiplex PCR. The table was pulled from immuneACCESS by TCRdb, which kept in-frame rearrangements only. Such tables lose some clones; where checked, under half of the loss comes from unresolved V genes, and the rest has no known cause. The sample includes over 150,000 clones, with approximately 79% observed a single time. 3.5% to 5% of the sample is held by the ten biggest clonotypes. The material sequenced was PBMCs. Source of these receptors: a man aged 35 to 55 in good health and CMV-seronegative.

The V gene is TRBV14, the J gene TRBJ2-7; a possible D gene is TRBD1 (6 bases). V was cut by 4 bases and J by 1 base, with 14 bases left in between. The germline V gene has CDR1 SGHDN and CDR2 FVKESK. The CDR3 has 15 amino acids. This chain's CDR3 is CASSLMTGVSYEQYF. The CDR3 coding sequence is TGTGCCAGCAGCCTAATGACAGGCGTTTCCTACGAGCAGTACTTC.

This clone was seen only once. The chain links TRBV28 to TRBJ1-5; D is perhaps TRBD1 (6 bases). The ends were cut back, 5 bases at V and 5 bases at J, with 19 bases in the middle. This CDR3 contains 16 residues. From germline, CDR1 is MDHEN and CDR2 SYDVKM. The DNA for the CDR3 is TGTGCCAGCAGTGCAACTCAGGGTAAGGGGGATCAGCCCCAGCATTTT. Protein: CASSATQGKGDQPQHF.

The V call is TRBV5-1, the J call TRBJ1-2; no definite D call. V lost 0 bases, J lost 7 bases, and 13 bases lay in between. This CDR3 region has 14 residues. The V gene's germline CDR1 is SGHRS and CDR2 YFSETQ. Here the CDR3 DNA reads TGCGCCAGCAGCTTGGACAGAACCACCGGTGGCTACACCTTC. As protein: CASSLDRTTGGYTF.

The chain carries TRBV7-9 and TRBJ1-2; 12 bases are a match to TRBD1. The germline gives CDR1 SEHNR, CDR2 FQNEAQ (reference sequence). CDR3 length: 15 residues. J was trimmed by 8 bases and V by 5 bases; bases with no gene match: 9. The DNA for the CDR3 is TGTGCCAGCAGCGTACCGGGACAGGGGGCTGAAGGCTACACCTTC. Its translation is CASSVPGQGAEGYTF.

The DNA for the CDR3 is TGTGCCTGGAGCCCCGGTGCGGGACAGGGGTGGTCGGGGTTCTTC. The encoded protein is CAWSPGAGQGWSGFF. V gene TRBV30 combines with J gene TRBJ2-1; TRBD1 matches 10 bases. V dropped 3 bases and J dropped 15; count of bases not matched to a gene: 17. This CDR3 has 15 residues. CDR1 is GTSNPN and CDR2 is SVGIG in the germline V gene (reference sequence).

The chain combines TRBV5-1 with TRBJ1-2; no reliable D call. Germline V CDR1 and CDR2: SGHRS, YFSETQ. The CDR3 has 15 amino acids. Trimming took off 1 base at V and 6 bases at J, with 16 bases between the two ends. The chain's CDR3 is CASSLTEPRRDGYTF. The CDR3 region has the DNA TGCGCCAGCAGCTTGACTGAACCAAGGAGGGATGGCTACACCTTC. Full variable domain (outside the CDR3, taken from reference TRBV5-1 and TRBJ1-2): KAGVTQTPRYLIKTRGQQVTLSCSPISGHRSVSWYQQTPGQGLQFLFEYFSETQRNKGNFPGRFSGRQFSNSRSEMNVSTLELGDSALYLCASSLTEPRRDGYTFGSGTRLTVV.

The gene calls are TRBV2 and TRBJ2-3, with TRBD2 matching 8 bases. Germline V lookup: CDR1 SNHLY, CDR2 FYNNEI. The CDR3 consists of 16 residues. V lost 6 bases, J lost 3 bases, and 11 bases stayed unmatched. The CDR3 sequence is CASRVRGLGLTDTQYF. In nucleotides, the CDR3 is TGTGCCAGCAGAGTCCGGGGACTAGGGCTTACAGATACGCAGTATTTT.

This clone was seen only a few times. Here the CDR3 DNA reads TGTGCCAGCAGCTTACCGGAGGGAGCCTTTAACTATGGCTACACCTTC. It codes for CASSLPEGAFNYGYTF. The chain joins TRBV7-9 to TRBJ1-2; D call uncertain. Between the trimmed V and J ends, which lost 2 bases and 1 base, there was a span of 14 bases. CDR3 length: 16 amino acids. Looked up from germline, CDR1 is SEHNR and CDR2 is FQNEAQ (reference sequence).

The genes are TRBV13 and TRBJ2-1, with 12 bases aligning to TRBD2. With 3 bases clipped from V and 5 bases from J, the junction kept 2 bases outside the gene matches. The CDR3 length is 15 residues. Germline V gene lookup returns CDR1 PRHDT and CDR2 FYEKMQ (reference sequence). CDR3 region: CASSFGTSGHNEQFF. The CDR3, as DNA: TGTGCCAGCAGCTTCGGGACTAGCGGGCACAATGAGCAGTTCTTC.

The chain is built from TRBV7-9 and TRBJ2-7; D gene ambiguous. This CDR3 comprises 15 residues. Trimming removed 1 base at V and 3 bases at J, with 13 bases between. CDR1 is SEHNR, CDR2 FQNEAQ, per germline (reference sequence). CDR3 amino acids: CASSLDAPQVYEQYF. The CDR3 coding sequence is TGTGCCAGCAGCTTAGATGCACCTCAGGTCTACGAGCAGTACTTC.